This entry lists 12 T cell receptor beta chains sequenced from one sample in a study of OX40 agonist ivuxolimab in advanced cancers. Assay used: immunoSEQ multiplex PCR; TCRdb lists only in-frame clones, some missing. The sample has roughly 65,000 clones; around 89% are singletons. The input for sequencing was CD4+ or CD8+ T cells sorted from blood, taken in a trial of the OX40 agonist ivuxolimab. These receptor sequences come from an adult with an advanced solid tumor such as melanoma, head and neck, liver or kidney cancer.

This clone occurred once. The chain combines TRBV5-1 with TRBJ1-2, with D possibly being TRBD1 (6 bases). This CDR3 is built from 14 residues. The V end lost 4 bases, the J end lost 8 bases, and 18 bases lay between the germline ends. Looked up from germline, CDR1 is SGHRS and CDR2 is YFSETQ. CDR3 nucleotides: TGCGCCAGCAGCCCTCAGTGGGGGGCGGGAGGCTACACCTTC. Translation: CASSPQWGAGGYTF.

The rearrangement uses TRBV18 and TRBJ2-7; weak D call: TRBD1 (6 bases). The germline V and J ends were trimmed by 6 bases and 4 bases, with 10 bases remaining between them. The CDR3 sequence is 12 residues long. The germline gives CDR1 KGHSH, CDR2 LQKENI. CDR3 sequence: CASSGQSYEQYF. In DNA, the CDR3 is TGTGCCAGCTCGGGACAAAGTTACGAGCAGTACTTC.

This clone showed up just once. This specimen includes other DNA sequences encoding the same CDR3. The chain links TRBV5-4 to TRBJ2-4; D assignment may be TRBD1 or TRBD2 (5 bases each). The CDR3 is 16 residues long. V lost 0 bases and J 1 base, leaving 11 bases between the germline ends. CDR1 SGHNT and CDR2 YYREEE come from the germline V gene (reference sequence). CDR3 in amino acids: CASSLGGGAAKNIQYF. The CDR3 DNA sequence: TGTGCCAGCAGCTTGGGTGGGGGTGCGGCCAAAAACATTCAGTACTTC.

The rearrangement uses TRBV29-1 and TRBJ2-3, with 12 bases matching TRBD2. The CDR3 totals 14 residues. The V gene's germline CDR1 is SQVTM and CDR2 ANQGSEA. The V gene end was trimmed by 7 bases and the J gene end by 8 bases; junction bases not matched to a gene: 10. The CDR3 protein is CSAATSGSPLTQYF. The CDR3 DNA follows: TGCAGCGCCGCGACTAGCGGGAGTCCCCTTACGCAGTATTTT.

The chain joins TRBV11-2 to TRBJ1-1; a weak D match, TRBD1 (6 bases). The germline CDR1 and CDR2 sequences are SGHAT and FQNNGV. CDR3 size: 14 residues. Trimming left V 8 bases short and J 2 bases short, with 15 bases between. The CDR3 sequence: CASAGRTDNTEAFF. Here the CDR3 DNA reads TGTGCCAGCGCGGGAAGGACAGACAACACTGAAGCTTTCTTT.

This chain joins TRBV10-1 and TRBJ2-7, with a tentative D call TRBD1 (5 bases). This CDR3 has 14 residues. Germline CDR1 and CDR2: WNHNN and SYGVQD (reference sequence). Trimming stripped 0 bases from V and 7 bases from J, with 13 bases between. DNA for the CDR3: TGCGCCAGCAGTGAGTCAGCCGGCAGGGTTGAGCAGTACTTC. Translated, it gives CASSESAGRVEQYF.

The J gene is TRBJ2-7, the V gene TRBV7-9; a possible D gene is TRBD1 (6 bases). Germline lookup yields CDR1 SEHNR and CDR2 FQNEAQ (reference sequence). CDR3 length equals 14 residues. V shed 5 bases and J shed 4 bases, with 15 bases lying between them. The CDR3 spells CASSQQGRSYEQYF. The CDR3 bases are TGTGCCAGCAGCCAACAGGGACGCTCGTACGAGCAGTACTTC.

The CDR3, as DNA: TGTGCCAGCAGTTACACAAATAGCAATCAGCCCCAGCATTTT. It yields the protein CASSYTNSNQPQHF. V and J are TRBV6-7 and TRBJ1-5; no clear D. TRBV6-7 is reported as an ORF; its role is uncertain. The ends were cut back, 2 bases at V and 0 bases at J, with 5 bases in the middle. This CDR3 spans 14 amino acids.

This clone came up a few times. This chain connects TRBV11-1 to TRBJ2-1; D is perhaps TRBD2 (5 bases). V lost 0 bases to trimming and J lost 6 bases, with 15 bases between them. The length of the CDR3 is 16 residues. CDR1 and CDR2 (germline): SGHAT, FQDESV (reference sequence). The CDR3 is CASSLASGGVANEQFF. The CDR3 nucleotides read TGTGCCAGCAGCTTAGCAAGTGGAGGAGTCGCCAATGAGCAGTTCTTC.

A single count supports this clone. The V gene is TRBV27, the J gene TRBJ1-6; D is unresolved. CDR1 and CDR2 (germline): MNHEY, SMNVEV (reference sequence). The CDR3 spans 14 residues. Trimming removed 8 bases at V and 9 bases at J, with 17 bases between. This chain's CDR3 is CASGRVGSGSPLHF. The CDR3 nucleotides are TGTGCCAGCGGACGGGTGGGGTCGGGTTCACCCCTCCACTTT.

The V call is TRBV6-5, the J call TRBJ2-1; 13 positions agree with TRBD2. The ends lost 5 bases at V and 9 bases at J; junction bases unmatched: 4. The CDR3 extends over 14 amino acids. Germline values: CDR1 MNHEY, CDR2 SVGAGI. CDR3 sequence: CASSRTSGSVEQFF. The CDR3 DNA sequence: TGTGCCAGCAGTCGGACTAGCGGGAGCGTTGAGCAGTTCTTC.

This chain connects TRBV4-1 to TRBJ2-1; TRBD1 agrees at 7 bases. Looked up from germline, CDR1 is MGHRA and CDR2 is YSYEKL. The ends lost 3 bases at V and 8 bases at J; junction bases unmatched: 4. The CDR3 runs to 13 residues. In DNA form, the CDR3 reads TGCGCCAGCAGCCAGGACAGGCCAGATGAGCAGTTCTTC. It codes for CASSQDRPDEQFF.